This T cell receptor (beta chain) originates from a study of blood T cell repertoires in COVID-19. Study-level background: Samples came from the United States, Italy and Spain, spanning acute and convalescent COVID-19. T cells, B-cell-depleted T cells, or PBMCs supplied cDNA or gDNA.

Authors' data handling: Nucleated cell counts were estimated from reference gene primer amplification. The method was immunoSEQ multiplex PCR; TCRdb's version includes in-frame clones alone and lacks a portion of them. That table furnishes V, J and clone size, whereas the DNA furnished D and trimming. The sample lists around 100,000 clones, 70% to 90% occurring once. The clonotype originates from a human donor in a cohort sampled during active COVID-19. Sequencing used peripheral blood.

The CDR3 DNA reads TGTGCCAGCACTAGGGGACAGGGGAAACATCAGCCCCAGCATTTT. It yields the protein CASTRGQGKHQPQHF. The V and J genes are TRBV28 and TRBJ1-5, with 10 bases fitting TRBD1. V was pared by 7 bases and J by 5 bases, with 8 bases of the junction left unmatched. CDR1 is MDHEN and CDR2 is SYDVKM in the germline V gene. CDR3 length: 15 residues.